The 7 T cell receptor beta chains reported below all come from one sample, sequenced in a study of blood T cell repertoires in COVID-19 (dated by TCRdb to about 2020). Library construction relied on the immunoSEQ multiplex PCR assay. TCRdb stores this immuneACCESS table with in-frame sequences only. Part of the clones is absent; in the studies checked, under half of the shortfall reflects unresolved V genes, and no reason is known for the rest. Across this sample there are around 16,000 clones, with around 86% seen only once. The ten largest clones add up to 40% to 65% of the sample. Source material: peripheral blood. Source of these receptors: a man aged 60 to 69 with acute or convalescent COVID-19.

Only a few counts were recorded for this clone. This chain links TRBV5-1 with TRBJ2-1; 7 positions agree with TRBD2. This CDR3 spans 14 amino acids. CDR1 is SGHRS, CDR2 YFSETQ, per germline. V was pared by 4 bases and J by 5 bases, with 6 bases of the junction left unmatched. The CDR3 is CASSLGLRDNEQFF. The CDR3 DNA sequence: TGCGCCAGCAGCCTGGGACTACGAGACAATGAGCAGTTCTTC.

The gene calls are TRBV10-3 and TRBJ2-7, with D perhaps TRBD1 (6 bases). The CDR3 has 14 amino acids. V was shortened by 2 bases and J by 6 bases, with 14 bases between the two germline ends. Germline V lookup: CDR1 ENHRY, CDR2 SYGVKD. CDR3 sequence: CAISEPTGRSEQYF. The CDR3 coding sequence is TGTGCCATCAGTGAGCCAACAGGGCGCTCCGAGCAGTACTTC.

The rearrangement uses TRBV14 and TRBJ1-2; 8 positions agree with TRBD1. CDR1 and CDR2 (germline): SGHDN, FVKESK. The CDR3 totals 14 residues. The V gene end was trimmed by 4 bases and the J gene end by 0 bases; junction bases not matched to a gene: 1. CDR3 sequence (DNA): TGTGCCAGCAGCCGGGGACAGGCTAACTATGGCTACACCTTC. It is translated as CASSRGQANYGYTF.

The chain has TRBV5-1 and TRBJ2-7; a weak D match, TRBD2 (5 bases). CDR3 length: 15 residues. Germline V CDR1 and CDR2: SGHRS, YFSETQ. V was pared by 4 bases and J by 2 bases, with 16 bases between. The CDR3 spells CASSRTSQLPYEQYF. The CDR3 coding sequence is TGCGCCAGCAGCAGGACTTCCCAGCTCCCCTACGAGCAGTACTTC.

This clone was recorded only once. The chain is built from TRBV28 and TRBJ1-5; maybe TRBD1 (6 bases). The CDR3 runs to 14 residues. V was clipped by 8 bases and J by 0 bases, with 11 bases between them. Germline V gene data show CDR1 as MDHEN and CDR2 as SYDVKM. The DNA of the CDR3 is TGTGCCAGCCGTAAGGACAGTAGCAATCAGCCCCAGCATTTT. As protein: CASRKDSSNQPQHF.

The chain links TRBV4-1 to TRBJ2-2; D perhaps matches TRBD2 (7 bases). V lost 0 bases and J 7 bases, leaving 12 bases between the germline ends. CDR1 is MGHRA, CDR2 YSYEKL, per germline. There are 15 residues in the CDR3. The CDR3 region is CASSQEVGGVGELFF. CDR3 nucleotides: TGCGCCAGCAGCCAAGAAGTAGGGGGGGTCGGGGAGCTGTTTTTT.

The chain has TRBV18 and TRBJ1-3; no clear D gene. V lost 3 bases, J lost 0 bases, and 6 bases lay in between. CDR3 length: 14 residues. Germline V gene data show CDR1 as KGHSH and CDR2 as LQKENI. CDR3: CASSPENSGNTIYF. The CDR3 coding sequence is TGTGCCAGCTCACCGGAGAACTCTGGAAACACCATATATTTT.